A selection of T cell receptor beta chains follows, all from one sample in a study of CD8+ T cells in alopecia areata. Repertoires were generated with immunoSEQ multiplex PCR, while TCRdb's copy carries only in-frame clones and drops some. The sample holds 150,000 or so clones, less than 80% seen once. The material was CD8+ T cells sorted from blood, obtained at week 0. All receptors derive from a human donor with alopecia areata. CDR3s include the opening cysteine and the closing phenylalanine or tryptophan. The order of the fields is V gene, D gene, J gene, clone size, CDR3 protein, CDR3 DNA. A D gene is named only where the DNA matches it firmly. Size values are once, few and many counts, or a class for expanded clones, and some rows have none.

>TRBV27|NA|TRBJ2-1|NA
CASSLGGAPYNEQFF
TGTGCCAGCAGTTTAGGAGGGGCCCCCTACAATGAGCAGTTCTTC
>TRBV5-1|NA|TRBJ2-2|few
CASSSLGHPTGELFF
TGCGCCAGCAGCTCCTTAGGCCATCCGACCGGGGAGCTGTTTTTT
>TRBV27|TRBD1|TRBJ2-1|NA
CASSSGQGAYNEQFF
TGTGCCAGCAGTTCCGGACAGGGGGCATACAATGAGCAGTTCTTC
>TRBV7-9|TRBD2|TRBJ2-1|NA
CASSFTSGGYNEQFF
TGTGCCAGCAGCTTCACTAGCGGGGGGTACAATGAGCAGTTCTTC
>TRBV19|NA|TRBJ2-1|NA
CASTWGSSYNEQFF
TGTGCCAGTACCTGGGGGAGCTCCTACAATGAGCAGTTCTTC
>TRBV30|NA|TRBJ1-1|NA
CARRKNTEAFF
TGTGCCCGCAGGAAGAACACTGAAGCTTTCTTT
>TRBV18|NA|TRBJ2-7|NA
CASSHPDSRYEQYF
TGTGCCAGCTCACACCCGGACAGTCGCTACGAGCAGTACTTC
>TRBV7-9|TRBD1|TRBJ2-1|NA
CASSGRQGSYNEQFF
TGTGCCAGCAGCGGAAGACAGGGATCCTACAATGAGCAGTTCTTC
>TRBV15|NA|TRBJ1-2|few
CATSPSRAPNYGYTF
TGTGCCACCAGCCCCTCGCGGGCCCCTAACTATGGCTACACCTTC
>TRBV4-1|NA|TRBJ2-2|NA
CASSPKAQGGELFF
TGCGCCAGCAGCCCTAAAGCGCAGGGCGGGGAGCTGTTTTTT
>TRBV4-2|NA|TRBJ2-7|NA
CASSQENGGQGSAYEQYF
TGTGCCAGCAGCCAAGAAAATGGGGGCCAGGGGTCGGCCTACGAGCAGTACTTC
>TRBV15|NA|TRBJ2-2|NA
CATSRERELGELFF
TGTGCCACCAGCAGAGAGAGGGAGCTCGGGGAGCTGTTTTTT
>TRBV5-6|TRBD2|TRBJ2-3|once
CASSWGGDTQYF
TGTGCCAGCAGCTGGGGGGGAGATACGCAGTATTTT
>TRBV7-8|NA|TRBJ2-4|NA
CASSPDGSGNIQYF
TGTGCCAGCAGCCCAGACGGAAGCGGAAACATTCAGTACTTC
>TRBV29-1|TRBD1|TRBJ1-2|NA
CSVEDRAGGAPGGYTF
TGCAGCGTTGAAGATCGGGCAGGGGGCGCCCCCGGTGGCTACACCTTC
>TRBV4-1|TRBD2|TRBJ2-3|NA
CASSQDQTSGGGDTQYF
TGCGCCAGCAGCCAAGATCAGACTAGCGGGGGAGGGGATACGCAGTATTTT
>TRBV30|NA|TRBJ1-5|once
CAWSVFRGLNQPQHF
TGTGCCTGGAGTGTTTTCCGGGGGCTCAATCAGCCCCAGCATTTT
>TRBV6-5|NA|TRBJ2-5|NA
CASSYQAGAPQYF
TGTGCCAGCAGTTACCAGGCAGGAGCGCCCCAGTACTTC
>TRBV30|NA|TRBJ1-6|few
CALGTENSPLHF
TGTGCCCTGGGGACGGAGAATTCACCCCTCCACTTT
>TRBV27|NA|TRBJ1-2|NA
CASSLGRNYGYTF
TGTGCCAGCAGCCTGGGACGGAACTATGGCTACACCTTC
>TRBV30|NA|TRBJ1-1|NA
CAWVQMNTEAFF
TGTGCCTGGGTACAGATGAACACTGAAGCTTTCTTT
>TRBV6-4|NA|TRBJ2-1|NA
CASSDGFSGDYNEQFF
TGTGCCAGCAGTGATGGTTTTTCGGGTGACTACAATGAGCAGTTCTTC
>TRBV5-1|NA|TRBJ1-3|NA
CASSLAEHRYSGNTIYF
TGCGCCAGCAGCTTGGCGGAACACCGATACTCTGGAAACACCATATATTTT
>TRBV29-1|TRBD1|TRBJ1-1|NA
CSGRGSGGVTTEAFF
TGCAGCGGGAGGGGATCAGGGGGCGTCACCACTGAAGCTTTCTTT
>TRBV27|NA|TRBJ2-1|NA
CASLSSGEQFF
TGTGCCAGCCTATCAAGCGGCGAGCAGTTCTTC
>TRBV23-1|NA|TRBJ1-2|NA
CASSPRQLLNYGYTF
TGCGCCAGCAGTCCAAGGCAGCTTCTAAACTATGGCTACACCTTC
>TRBV29-1|NA|TRBJ2-5|NA
CSVSQGEETQYF
TGCAGCGTTTCACAGGGCGAAGAGACCCAGTACTTC
>TRBV7-9|NA|TRBJ2-5|few
CASSLGRETQYF
TGTGCCAGCAGCTTAGGAAGAGAGACCCAGTACTTC
>TRBV5-1|NA|TRBJ2-5|NA
CASSPRDDGETQYF
TGCGCCAGCAGCCCGCGGGACGATGGGGAGACCCAGTACTTC
>TRBV30|TRBD2|TRBJ2-3|NA
CAWAAGSTDTQYF
TGTGCCTGGGCAGCGGGGAGCACAGATACGCAGTATTTT
>TRBV7-9|NA|TRBJ1-3|few
CASEGGNTIYF
TGTGCCAGCGAGGGGGGAAACACCATATATTTT
>TRBV7-6|TRBD2|TRBJ2-3|NA
CASSLTPGLADTQYF
TGTGCCAGCAGCTTAACCCCGGGACTAGCCGATACGCAGTATTTT
>TRBV27|NA|TRBJ2-7|NA
CASSSASLEQYF
TGTGCCAGCAGTTCGGCGAGTTTGGAGCAGTACTTC
>TRBV30|TRBD1|TRBJ2-2|NA
CAWSNPGTGLTGELFF
TGTGCCTGGAGCAACCCCGGGACAGGGCTGACCGGGGAGCTGTTTTTT
>TRBV15|TRBD2|TRBJ2-3|NA
CATSRDGGRGATDTQYF
TGTGCCACCAGCAGAGATGGCGGGCGGGGGGCCACAGATACGCAGTATTTT
>TRBV29-1|NA|TRBJ2-7|once
CSVELPEGRGYEQYF
TGCAGCGTCGAACTTCCCGAGGGTCGGGGATACGAGCAGTACTTC
>TRBV5-8|NA|TRBJ2-5|NA
CASRPYGETQYF
TGTGCCAGTCGGCCGTATGGAGAGACCCAGTACTTC
>TRBV13|NA|TRBJ2-3|NA
CASSLGGTDTQYF
TGTGCCAGCAGCTTAGGGGGCACAGATACGCAGTATTTT
>TRBV30|TRBD1|TRBJ1-2|few
CAWFYRGRDWRHGYTF
TGTGCCTGGTTTTACAGGGGGCGCGACTGGCGACATGGCTACACCTTC
>TRBV30|NA|TRBJ2-7|NA
CAWSVPAYEQYF
TGTGCCTGGAGTGTACCCGCCTACGAGCAGTACTTC
>TRBV19|TRBD1|TRBJ1-5|few
CASKRQGSQPQHF
TGTGCCAGTAAGCGACAGGGCAGCCAGCCCCAGCATTTT